This record concerns one TCR beta chain sequence. At the DNA level, this CDR3 is encoded by other sequences in the same sample as well. The data originate from a study of shared clonotypes between healthy human individuals. The data were produced by immunoSEQ multiplex PCR, yet TCRdb's version contains in-frame clones alone and is incomplete. The profile shows millions of clones, more than 80% of them singletons. The clonotype was recovered from a man aged 18 to 29 in good health. Some clones in this sample may be carry-over from other donors' samples. Sequencing used naive CD4+ T cells from PBMCs. Regarding subset: CD45RA+ positively selected.

The CDR3 nucleotides are TGTGCCAGTAGTATAGGCGGGGGGCAAGAGACCCAGTACTTC. This sequence encodes CASSIGGGQETQYF. V is TRBV19 and J is TRBJ2-5; 8 nucleotides match TRBD2. The V segment lost 1 base and the J segment 2 bases; nucleotides outside the gene matches: 0. CDR1 and CDR2 (germline): LNHDA, SQIVND (reference sequence). The CDR3 runs 14 residues. Full variable domain (missing parts from reference TRBV19 and TRBJ2-5): DGGITQSPKYLFRKEGQNVTLSCEQNLNHDAMYWYRQDPGQGLRLIYYSQIVNDFQKGDIAEGYSVSREKKESFPLTVTSAQKNPTAFYLCASSIGGGQETQYFGPGTRLLVL.